Given below is one T cell receptor (beta chain) in context. Single viable CD3+CD4+CD8-CD45RO+ cells were sorted as the memory CD4+ T cells. This CDR3 contains 13 residues. The V end was cut by 3 bases, the J end by 4 bases, with 9 bases between. Germline CDR1 SGHAT, CDR2 FQDESV (reference sequence). The data stem from a study of memory CD4+ T cells and cytomegalovirus serostatus. In the study's own analysis: Out-of-frame sequences were removed, leaving a few million distinct TCRbeta sequences. Profiled with immunoSEQ multiplex PCR; TCRdb holds only in-frame clones, not every one. The V and J calls and the clone size are those of that table, but D and trimming were determined from the DNA. The profile shows about 58,000 clones, approximately 77% of them singletons.

The rearrangement joins TRBV11-1 to TRBJ2-5, with D maybe TRBD2 (6 bases). The material sequenced was memory CD4+ T cells from blood. This TCR was sampled from an adult in good health and CMV-seronegative. Some clones in this sample may be carry-over from other donors' samples. CDR3 DNA: TGTGCCAGCAGCTTCGGGAGTTTAGAGACCCAGTACTTC. The encoded protein is CASSFGSLETQYF. Filled out from reference TRBV11-1 and TRBJ2-5, the complete variable domain reads EAEVAQSPRYKITEKSQAVAFWCDPISGHATLYWYRQILGQGPELLVQFQDESVVDDSQLPKDRFSAERLKGVDSTLKIQPAELGDSAMYLCASSFGSLETQYFGPGTRLLVL.